The 22 T cell receptor beta chains in this list originate from one sample, sequenced in a study of blood T cell repertoires in COVID-19. Sequencing was performed with immunoSEQ multiplex PCR; in TCRdb, only in-frame clones are kept and a portion is missing. The sample consists of some 180,000 clones, around 80% of them appearing once. Sequencing was carried out using peripheral blood. These receptors originate from a woman of 80 years or more with active or convalescent COVID-19.

J is TRBJ2-1 and V is TRBV2, with D possibly TRBD2 on 5 matching bases. The ends were cut back, 7 bases at V and 0 bases at J, with 10 bases in the middle. Germline CDR1 reads SNHLY; CDR2 reads FYNNEI. CDR3 length: 14 residues. The CDR3 sequence is CASKERPSYNEQFF. The CDR3 DNA is TGTGCCAGCAAGGAGCGGCCCTCCTACAATGAGCAGTTCTTC.

This chain links TRBV19 with TRBJ1-6; D is undetermined. CDR1 and CDR2 from the germline V gene are LNHDA and SQIVND (reference sequence). V lost 1 base, J lost 13 bases, and 11 bases lay in between. There are 13 residues in the CDR3. CDR3: CASSIGAGAPLHF. CDR3 nucleotide sequence: TGTGCCAGTAGTATAGGCGCCGGTGCGCCCCTCCACTTT.

There are many counts of this clone. The genes are TRBV7-2 and TRBJ1-1; D is unresolved. Germline V gene lookup returns CDR1 SGHTA and CDR2 FQGNSA. The V end was cut by 3 bases, the J end by 7 bases, with 9 bases between. The CDR3 totals 12 residues. As DNA, the CDR3 is TGTGCCAGCAGCTTCGGGTTAGGTGAAGCTTTCTTT. Translated: CASSFGLGEAFF. The variable domain in full, with the rest retrieved from reference TRBV7-2 and TRBJ1-1, is GAGVSQSPSNKVTEKGKDVELRCDPISGHTALYWYRQSLGQGLEFLIYFQGNSAPDKSGLPSDRFSAERTGGSVSTLTIQRTQQEDSAVYLCASSFGLGEAFFGQGTRLTVV.

Only one count was recorded for this clone. The rearrangement joins TRBV7-2 to TRBJ1-6; maybe TRBD1 (5 bases). There are 18 residues in the CDR3. Looked up from germline, CDR1 is SGHTA and CDR2 is FQGNSA. The germline V and J ends were trimmed by 1 base and 1 base, with 14 bases remaining between them. CDR3 coding DNA: TGTGCCAGCAGCTTAGAGGGGTTCCGGGTTTCCTATAATTCACCCCTCCACTTT. This encodes CASSLEGFRVSYNSPLHF.

Points on this clone: Given a much more abundant clone one base away, this may be a read error. The rearrangement joins TRBV2 to TRBJ2-5, with 16 nucleotides matching TRBD2. The CDR3 has 18 amino acids. CDR1 and CDR2 from the germline V gene are SNHLY and FYNNEI. V was pared by 7 bases and J by 5 bases, with 13 bases of the junction left unmatched. CDR3 loop: CASIGTSGGVGAGETQYF. The CDR3 DNA sequence: TGTGCCAGCATCGGGACTAGCGGGGGGGTAGGGGCTGGGGAGACCCAGTACTTC.

This chain links TRBV7-9 with TRBJ1-3, with D possibly matching TRBD1 (5 bases). Looked up from germline, CDR1 is SEHNR and CDR2 is FQNEAQ (reference sequence). The germline V and J ends were trimmed by 4 bases and 0 bases, with 7 bases remaining between them. This CDR3 region has 14 residues. CDR3 region: CASSSGNSGNTIYF. DNA for the CDR3: TGTGCCAGCAGCTCAGGGAACTCTGGAAACACCATATATTTT. Full variable domain (rest looked up from reference TRBV7-9 and TRBJ1-3): DTGVSQNPRHKITKRGQNVTFRCDPISEHNRLYWYRQTLGQGPEFLTYFQNEAQLEKSRLLSDRFSAERPKGSFSTLEIQRTEQGDSAMYLCASSSGNSGNTIYFGEGSWLTVV.

This clone turned up a few times. The rearrangement links TRBV27 to TRBJ2-7, with 9 bases fitting TRBD1. The CDR3 has 14 residues. CDR1 and CDR2 (germline): MNHEY, SMNVEV (reference sequence). J lost 4 bases, V lost 5 bases, and 6 bases had no gene match. The CDR3 region has the DNA TGTGCCAGCAGTCCGGGACAGGGAGGGTACGAGCAGTACTTC. This sequence encodes CASSPGQGGYEQYF.

This clone was counted many times. The chain combines TRBV7-9 with TRBJ1-1; D unclear. From germline, CDR1 is SEHNR and CDR2 FQNEAQ (reference sequence). CDR3 length equals 12 residues. Trimming took 1 base from V and 10 from J, leaving 10 bases between them. The CDR3 loop reads CASSLGAEGAFF. CDR3 sequence (DNA): TGTGCCAGCAGCTTAGGGGCCGAAGGAGCTTTCTTT.

The V gene is TRBV10-3, the J gene TRBJ1-2, with a weak D call TRBD1 (5 bases). Trimming took 2 bases from V and 4 from J, leaving 14 bases between them. CDR1 and CDR2 (germline): ENHRY, SYGVKD. The CDR3 has 15 residues. The CDR3 nucleotides read TGTGCCATCAGTGAGGATGGGCAGGGACTCTATGGCTACACCTTC. Amino acids: CAISEDGQGLYGYTF.

The gene calls are TRBV6-2 or TRBV6-3 and TRBJ2-3; 7 bases fit TRBD2. From germline, CDR1 is MNHEY and CDR2 SVGEGT. The CDR3 sequence is 14 residues long. The J segment lost 0 bases and the V segment lost 6 bases, leaving 3 bases of the junction unmatched. The CDR3 DNA reads TGTGCCAGCAGCCGACTAGCTAGCACAGATACGCAGTATTTT. Protein: CASSRLASTDTQYF.

This clone was found once. The chain has TRBV18 and TRBJ2-2; D uncertain. V lost 0 bases, J lost 5 bases, and 4 bases lay in between. The germline V gene encodes CDR1 KGHSH and CDR2 LQKENI. This CDR3 has 13 residues. This CDR3 is CASSPPSTGELFF. The CDR3 nucleotides read TGTGCCAGCTCACCACCGTCGACCGGGGAGCTGTTTTTT.

The chain combines TRBV18 with TRBJ1-4; D possibly corresponds to TRBD1 (5 bases). Trimming took 2 bases from V and 4 from J, leaving 8 bases between them. This CDR3 contains 14 residues. CDR1 and CDR2 (germline): KGHSH, LQKENI. CDR3 residues: CASSPRQNNEKLFF. CDR3 DNA sequence: TGTGCCAGCTCACCAAGACAGAATAATGAAAAACTGTTTTTT.

V is TRBV19 and J is TRBJ1-1; D perhaps matches TRBD1 (5 bases). V was trimmed by 7 bases and J by 5 bases, leaving 17 bases between them. CDR1 LNHDA and CDR2 SQIVND come from the germline V gene (reference sequence). This CDR3 has 14 amino acids. The CDR3 region is CASMGPWEATEAFF. CDR3 bases: TGTGCCAGTATGGGGCCTTGGGAGGCGACTGAAGCTTTCTTT. The whole variable domain, remainder taken from reference TRBV19 and TRBJ1-1, is DGGITQSPKYLFRKEGQNVTLSCEQNLNHDAMYWYRQDPGQGLRLIYYSQIVNDFQKGDIAEGYSVSREKKESFPLTVTSAQKNPTAFYLCASMGPWEATEAFFGQGTRLTVV.

The chain is built from TRBV12-5 and TRBJ1-2; no clear D. Trimming cost V 1 base and J 3 bases, with 9 bases left between them. This CDR3 region has 14 residues. From germline, CDR1 is LGHNT and CDR2 FRNRAP. CDR3 in amino acids: CASGLDRSYYGYTF. In nucleotides, the CDR3 is TGTGCTAGTGGTTTGGACAGAAGCTACTATGGCTACACCTTC.

This CDR3 is CASSYAGRVGGYTF. Written as DNA, the CDR3 is TGTGCCAGCAGTTACGCCGGCAGGGTAGGAGGCTACACCTTC. The chain carries TRBV6-5 and TRBJ1-2; D possibly corresponds to TRBD1 (5 bases). The CDR3 loop spans 14 amino acids. V shed 2 bases and J shed 8 bases, with 15 bases lying between them. Germline V gives CDR1 MNHEY, CDR2 SVGAGI.

This sequence joins TRBV2 and TRBJ1-5; TRBD1 agrees at 8 bases. The V gene end was trimmed by 1 base and the J gene end by 5 bases; junction bases not matched to a gene: 7. The germline gives CDR1 SNHLY, CDR2 FYNNEI. The CDR3 consists of 16 residues. This chain's CDR3 is CASSEGGTGNYQPQHF. Written as DNA, the CDR3 is TGTGCCAGCAGTGAAGGCGGGACAGGCAATTATCAGCCCCAGCATTTT.

The genes are TRBV19 and TRBJ2-2; D remains ambiguous. Germline-derived CDR1 and CDR2 are LNHDA and SQIVND (reference sequence). V lost 2 bases and J lost 6, with 19 bases in between. The CDR3 has 17 residues. CDR3 DNA: TGTGCCAGTAGTATAATGCGATTAGCAGTCGCCCCCGGGGAGCTGTTTTTT. Translation: CASSIMRLAVAPGELFF.

The rearrangement joins TRBV3-1 (or the pseudogene TRBV3-2) to TRBJ2-7; TRBD2 matches 9 bases. The germline V gene has CDR1 LGHDT and CDR2 YNNKEL (reference sequence). V trimming: 1 base; J trimming: 6 bases; junction bases outside the gene matches: 7. The CDR3 has 15 amino acids. The CDR3: CASSQASGDVLEQYF. The CDR3 nucleotides read TGTGCCAGCAGCCAAGCTAGCGGGGACGTACTCGAGCAGTACTTC.

V usage is TRBV4-1 and J usage is TRBJ2-1; TRBD2 agrees at 7 bases. CDR3 length equals 17 residues. V shed 0 bases, J shed 8 bases, and the junction held 13 bases outside the gene matches. Germline CDR1 reads MGHRA; CDR2 reads YSYEKL. Here the CDR3 reads CASSQEPKRGVRDEQFF. The CDR3 region has the DNA TGCGCCAGCAGCCAAGAACCTAAACGGGGGGTACGGGATGAGCAGTTCTTC.

The rearrangement uses TRBV28 and TRBJ2-7, with D possibly being TRBD1 (6 bases). Germline loops: CDR1 MDHEN, CDR2 SYDVKM. Trimming left V 0 bases short and J 4 bases short, with 10 bases between. The CDR3 consists of 14 residues. The CDR3 is CASSLWGTPYEQYF. CDR3 DNA sequence: TGTGCCAGCAGTTTATGGGGGACACCGTACGAGCAGTACTTC. The full variable domain, with the rest looked up from reference TRBV28 and TRBJ2-7, is DVKVTQSSRYLVKRTGEKVFLECVQDMDHENMFWYRQDPGLGLRLIYFSYDVKMKEKGDIPEGYSVSREKKERFSLILESASTNQTSMYLCASSLWGTPYEQYFGPGTRLTVT.

This chain links TRBV20-1 with TRBJ2-3; D gene ambiguous. CDR1 and CDR2 (germline): DFQATT, SNEGSKA (reference sequence). This CDR3 has 13 residues. V shed 3 bases and J shed 6 bases, with 13 bases lying between them. In DNA form, the CDR3 reads TGCAGTGCTAGTTCGGTCCCTTCGGATACGCAGTATTTT. The encoded protein is CSASSVPSDTQYF.

The chain recombines TRBV6-5 with TRBJ2-5; 11 bases are a match to TRBD2. CDR1 and CDR2 (germline): MNHEY, SVGAGI. The CDR3 runs 15 residues. The trim removed 4 bases at V and 2 bases at J, leaving 3 bases unmatched. The chain's CDR3 is CASSSTSGDQETQYF. CDR3 coding DNA: TGTGCCAGCAGTTCGACTAGCGGGGATCAAGAGACCCAGTACTTC.